One and the same sample provided the 8 T cell receptor beta chains below, sequenced in a study of control samples from healthy donors and cancer patients. Produced via immunoSEQ multiplex PCR; TCRdb's table is partial and in-frame only. The sample includes around 190,000 clones, approximately 94% of them seen just once. Specimen: blood. Every receptor here comes from a man aged 25-45 years in good health.

CDR3 amino acids: CASSQNLRGMNTEAFF. In DNA form, the CDR3 reads TGTGCCAGCAGCCAGAACCTCAGGGGAATGAACACTGAAGCTTTCTTT. The chain is built from TRBV5-4 and TRBJ1-1; D perhaps matches TRBD1 (6 bases). With 4 bases removed from V and 0 bases from J, the gap between germline ends came to 16 bases. Germline V gives CDR1 SGHNT, CDR2 YYREEE (reference sequence). The CDR3 consists of 16 residues.

The gene calls are TRBV7-2 and TRBJ2-1; D possibly matches TRBD1 or TRBD2 (5 bases each). The V and J ends lost 3 bases and 0 bases respectively, with 12 bases between them. Germline-derived CDR1 and CDR2 are SGHTA and FQGNSA. This CDR3 region has 16 residues. CDR3 coding DNA: TGTGCCAGCAGCTTTTCAGGGAGCCTCTCCTACAATGAGCAGTTCTTC. It is translated as CASSFSGSLSYNEQFF.

This clone occurred a few times. This sequence joins TRBV7-7 and TRBJ2-1, with TRBD2 identical over 8 bases. Germline-derived CDR1 and CDR2 are SSHAT and FNYEAQ (reference sequence). The CDR3 consists of 16 residues. Trimming removed 0 bases from V and 8 bases from J; junction bases left unmatched: 9. Written as DNA, the CDR3 is TGTGCCAGCAGCTTAGCCAGCGGGGGCGCTAGTTATGAGCAGTTCTTC. This translates into CASSLASGGASYEQFF.

The chain employs TRBV18 and TRBJ2-7; 10 nucleotides agree with TRBD1. Germline assignment: CDR1 KGHSH and CDR2 LQKENI. CDR3 length: 16 residues. V lost 2 bases to trimming and J lost 3 bases; unmatched junction nucleotides: 7. CDR3 coding DNA: TGTGCCAGCTCACCAGAGGCGGGACAGGGGTTCTACGAGCAGTACTTC. Protein product: CASSPEAGQGFYEQYF.

The chain joins TRBV15 to TRBJ2-2; D may be TRBD1 or TRBD2 (5 bases each). This CDR3 has 14 amino acids. With 5 bases removed from V and 11 bases from J, the gap between germline ends came to 18 bases. Germline V lookup: CDR1 LNHNV, CDR2 YYDKDF (reference sequence). The CDR3: CATSGPRFRGELFF. For the CDR3, the DNA is TGTGCCACCAGCGGGCCGAGATTCCGGGGCGAGCTGTTTTTT.

The chain uses TRBV2 and TRBJ1-5; unclear D gene. The CDR3 is 13 residues long. CDR1 is SNHLY and CDR2 is FYNNEI in the germline V gene. Trimming left V 8 bases short and J 4 bases short, with 12 bases between. The CDR3 nucleotides are TGTGCCAGCCAGTCTGATAGTAATCAGCCCCAGCATTTT. Its translation is CASQSDSNQPQHF.

In its sample, this clone was seen once. This chain uses TRBV30 with TRBJ2-5; no firm D call. The CDR3 is made up of 13 amino acids. The V end lost 0 bases, the J end lost 3 bases, and 8 bases lay between the germline ends. Germline V lookup: CDR1 GTSNPN, CDR2 SVGIG (reference sequence). The CDR3 loop is CAWSVLPKETQYF. Written as DNA, the CDR3 is TGTGCCTGGAGTGTACTGCCCAAAGAGACCCAGTACTTC. Full variable domain (remainder filled in from reference TRBV30 and TRBJ2-5): SQTIHQWPATLVQPVGSPLSLECTVEGTSNPNLYWYRQAAGRGLQLLFYSVGIGQISSEVPQNLSASRPQDRQFILSSKKLLLSDSGFYLCAWSVLPKETQYFGPGTRLLVL.

The chain recombines TRBV4-2 with TRBJ1-1; no clear D gene. The V and J ends lost 4 bases and 5 bases respectively, with 14 bases between them. Germline CDR1 is LGHNA and CDR2 is YNFKEQ. This CDR3 is built from 14 residues. The CDR3 nucleotides are TGTGCCAGCAGCCGAGAAAGGACTGGAACTGAAGCTTTCTTT. Amino acid sequence: CASSRERTGTEAFF.